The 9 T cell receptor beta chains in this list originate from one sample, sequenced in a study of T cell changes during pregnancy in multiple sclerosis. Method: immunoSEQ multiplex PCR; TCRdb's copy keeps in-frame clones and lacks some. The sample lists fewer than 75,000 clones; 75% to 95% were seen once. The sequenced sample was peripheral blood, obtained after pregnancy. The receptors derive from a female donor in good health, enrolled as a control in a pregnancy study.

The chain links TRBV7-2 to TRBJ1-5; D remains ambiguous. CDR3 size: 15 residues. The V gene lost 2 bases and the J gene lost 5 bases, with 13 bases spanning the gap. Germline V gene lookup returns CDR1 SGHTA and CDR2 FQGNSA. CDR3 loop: CASSLNLLQDQPQHF. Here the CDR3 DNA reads TGTGCCAGCAGCTTAAATCTCTTACAAGATCAGCCCCAGCATTTT.

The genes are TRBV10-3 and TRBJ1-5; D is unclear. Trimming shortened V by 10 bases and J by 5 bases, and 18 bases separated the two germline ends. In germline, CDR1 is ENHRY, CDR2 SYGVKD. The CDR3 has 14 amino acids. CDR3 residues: CATWVGLRDQPQHF. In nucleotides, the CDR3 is TGTGCCACCTGGGTCGGATTGAGGGATCAGCCCCAGCATTTT.

CDR3 loop: CASSLRGGRGYEQYF. The CDR3 region has the DNA TGTGCCAGCAGTCTCCGGGGGGGCCGGGGGTACGAGCAGTACTTC. The rearrangement uses TRBV27 and TRBJ2-5; TRBD2 matches 8 bases. TRBJ2-7 matches the DNA end more closely, so the J call is doubtful. Germline CDR1 MNHEY, CDR2 SMNVEV (reference sequence). This CDR3 is built from 15 residues.

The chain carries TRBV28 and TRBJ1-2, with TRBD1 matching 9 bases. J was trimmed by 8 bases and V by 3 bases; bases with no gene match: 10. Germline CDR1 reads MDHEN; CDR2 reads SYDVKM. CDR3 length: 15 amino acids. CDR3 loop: CASSLAPRTGDGYTF. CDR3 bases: TGTGCCAGCAGTTTGGCCCCAAGGACAGGGGACGGCTACACCTTC.

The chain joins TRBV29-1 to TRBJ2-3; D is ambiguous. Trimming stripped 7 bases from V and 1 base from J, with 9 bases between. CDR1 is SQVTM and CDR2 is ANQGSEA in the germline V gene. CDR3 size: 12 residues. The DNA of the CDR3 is TGCAGCGCTTCTCCCGGCACAGATACGCAGTATTTT. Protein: CSASPGTDTQYF.

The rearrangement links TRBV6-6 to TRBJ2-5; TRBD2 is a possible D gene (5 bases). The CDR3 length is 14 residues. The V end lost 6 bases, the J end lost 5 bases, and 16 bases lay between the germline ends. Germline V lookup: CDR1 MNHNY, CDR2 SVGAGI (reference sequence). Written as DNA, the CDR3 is TGTGCCAGCAGCTCCCGGAGCGGTTGGGAGACCCAGTACTTC. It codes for CASSSRSGWETQYF.

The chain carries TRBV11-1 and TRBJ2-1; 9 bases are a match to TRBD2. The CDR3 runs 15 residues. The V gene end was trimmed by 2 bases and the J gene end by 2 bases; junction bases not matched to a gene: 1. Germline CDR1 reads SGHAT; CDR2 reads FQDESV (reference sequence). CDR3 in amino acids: CASSLQREAYNEQFF. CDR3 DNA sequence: TGTGCCAGCAGCTTACAGCGGGAGGCCTACAATGAGCAGTTCTTC.

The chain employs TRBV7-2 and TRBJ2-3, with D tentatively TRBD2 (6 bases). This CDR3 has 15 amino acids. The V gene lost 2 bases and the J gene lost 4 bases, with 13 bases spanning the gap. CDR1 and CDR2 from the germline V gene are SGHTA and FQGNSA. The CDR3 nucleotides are TGTGCCAGCAGCTTATGGGGGGATGGGGCAGATACGCAGTATTTT. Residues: CASSLWGDGADTQYF.

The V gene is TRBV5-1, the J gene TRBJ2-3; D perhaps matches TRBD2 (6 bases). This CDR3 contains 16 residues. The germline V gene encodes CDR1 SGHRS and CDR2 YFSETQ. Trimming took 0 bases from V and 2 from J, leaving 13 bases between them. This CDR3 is CASSLAGELFTDTQYF. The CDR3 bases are TGCGCCAGCAGCTTGGCGGGAGAACTATTCACAGATACGCAGTATTTT.